This TCR beta chain came from a study of blood T cell repertoires in COVID-19. For the study at large: Whether acute or convalescent, the COVID-19 samples came from the United States, Italy and Spain.

The length of the CDR3 is 14 residues. CDR1 and CDR2 (germline): SGHDT, YYEEEE. Trimming took 2 bases from V and 5 from J, leaving 13 bases between them. Data came from immunoSEQ multiplex PCR; TCRdb stores just in-frame clones and leaves some out. The sample contains just over 650,000 clones, 70% to 90% of which appear only once. The TCR comes from a woman aged 18-30 years with acute or convalescent COVID-19. The sample consisted of peripheral blood. The J gene is TRBJ1-1, the V gene TRBV5-6, with D unclear. The CDR3 here is CASSLIGGWTEAFF. The DNA of the CDR3 is TGTGCCAGCAGCTTAATAGGAGGTTGGACTGAAGCTTTCTTT.